The source of this T cell receptor (beta chain) is a study of OX40 agonist ivuxolimab in advanced cancers. About the full investigation: The costimulatory receptor OX40 (CD134) was targeted by ivuxolimab, a fully human IgG2 agonistic monoclonal antibody. The paper covers the monotherapy dose-escalation part of the phase I ivuxolimab trial, which included N of about 50 patients. A male proportion of 82.7% and a mean age of 60 years, ranging from about 20 to 80, were recorded for the dose-escalation cohort. Intravenous ivuxolimab was administered to patients every 2 weeks at six dose levels: 0.01, 0.1, 0.3, 1.5, 3 and 10 mg/kg. Peripheral TCRbeta sequencing aimed to test whether ivuxolimab altered TCR sequence diversity and caused clonal T-cell expansion. Among the roughly 52 dose-escalation patients, some 20 had hepatocellular carcinoma, about 15 melanoma, 9 renal cell carcinoma and 9 head and neck cancer. Partial responses occurred in three dose-escalation patients, of whom one had hepatocellular carcinoma and two had cutaneous melanoma. Prior anti-PD-1, anti-PD-L1 or anti-CTLA-4 therapy was permitted, and checkpoint inhibitors had been received by roughly two fifths of dose-escalation patients.

Study-level results and caveats: Which antigens the clonally expanded peripheral T cells were specific for was not determined. At doses of 0.1 to 3.0 mg/kg, clonal expansion of both CD4+ and CD8+ T cells in blood was seen between baseline and week 6. In the 0.1-3.0 mg/kg groups, partial responders had among the lowest normalized peripheral clonal expansion, particularly in CD8+ T cells. Low levels of normalized T-cell clonal expansion were also seen in some nonresponding patients. After ivuxolimab, CD8+ T cells had more expanded clones than CD4+ T cells on average.

Patients with a history of autoimmune disease or receiving systemic immunosuppression were excluded from the trial. In every dose cohort, peripheral blood was drawn for TCR sequencing at baseline, cycle 4 day 1, and cycle 7 day 1. The samples were taken from a phase I, first-in-human, multicenter, open-label dose-escalation trial of ivuxolimab. Adults with locally advanced or metastatic melanoma, renal cell carcinoma, hepatocellular carcinoma or head and neck squamous cell carcinoma were enrolled in the trial. CD4+ and CD8+ T cells were sorted separately from peripheral blood before TCR sequencing. Including cysteine and phenylalanine, the CDR3 has 14 amino acids. Only the CDR3 region is kept as DNA, spanning 42 bases read in frame from base 1. A distance of 14 bases separates the germline ends of V and J, which lose 0 bases and 6 bases respectively. The germline V gene (reference sequence) provides CDR1 GTSNPN and CDR2 SVGIG.

Genomic DNA was extracted from sorted cells for sequencing of the TCRbeta CDR3 region. The immunoSEQ Assay was used to sequence the TCRbeta CDR3 regions. TCRdb retrieved this table from immuneACCESS and kept in-frame rearrangements only. Not all clones are present; in checked studies, unresolved V genes account for under half, and no reason is known for the remainder. Across this sample there are about 67,000 clones, with just over 90% seen only once. The ten largest make up 2% to 2.5% of the sample. In the case of this clone: The antigen this receptor binds is unknown. Base-call qualities are not available, and no considerably larger clone is one nucleotide away.

The chain couples TRBV30 to TRBJ1-1; too little of a D gene remains to name it. The sequence was obtained from an adult with an advanced solid tumor such as melanoma, head and neck, liver or kidney cancer. Sequencing was performed on CD4+ or CD8+ T cells sorted from blood, taken in a trial of the OX40 agonist ivuxolimab. The CDR3 corresponds to CAWSVGLGNAEAFF. The nucleotide sequence is TGTGCCTGGAGTGTAGGCCTGGGTAACGCTGAAGCTTTCTTT. The variable domain in full, with residues beyond the CDR3 obtained from the reference TRBV30 and TRBJ1-1 genes, is SQTIHQWPATLVQPVGSPLSLECTVEGTSNPNLYWYRQAAGRGLQLLFYSVGIGQISSEVPQNLSASRPQDRQFILSSKKLLLSDSGFYLCAWSVGLGNAEAFFGQGTRLTVV.